Below are 9 T cell receptor beta chains sequenced from a single sample in a study of blood T cell repertoires in COVID-19. Profiled with immunoSEQ multiplex PCR; TCRdb holds only in-frame clones, not every one. The sample lists 200,000 to 250,000 clones; over 70% were seen once. Sample: peripheral blood. The receptors stem from a woman in her 70s with acute or convalescent COVID-19.

This chain joins TRBV10-2 and TRBJ2-3; TRBD1 agrees at 8 bases. From germline, CDR1 is WSHSY and CDR2 SAAADI. Losses at the gene ends were 3 bases for V and 1 base for J; bases not matched to a gene: 3. CDR3 size: 15 residues. The CDR3 here is CASSDVGQGTDTQYF. CDR3 DNA: TGCGCCAGCAGTGATGTGGGACAGGGCACAGATACGCAGTATTTT.

This clone was found a few times. V and J are TRBV11-2 and TRBJ1-1, with D perhaps TRBD1 (6 bases). Trimming removed 5 bases at V and 7 bases at J, with 8 bases between. The CDR3 has 11 residues. Germline assignment: CDR1 SGHAT and CDR2 FQNNGV. CDR3: CASSPRGEAFF. CDR3 bases: TGTGCCAGCAGCCCCAGGGGTGAAGCTTTCTTT.

The V and J genes are TRBV28 and TRBJ2-6; 10 bases are shared with TRBD1. Germline lookup yields CDR1 MDHEN and CDR2 SYDVKM. The CDR3 spans 17 residues. Trimming cost V 8 bases and J 0 bases; bases outside gene matches: 7. CDR3 coding DNA: TGTGCCAGCCAAGGCGGACAGGGGGGCTCTGGGGCCAACGTCCTGACTTTC. This sequence encodes CASQGGQGGSGANVLTF.

This clone was detected only a few times. V and J are TRBV7-9 and TRBJ1-1; a possible D gene is TRBD1 (5 bases). In germline, CDR1 is SEHNR, CDR2 FQNEAQ (reference sequence). This CDR3 is 12 amino acids long. The ends were cut back, 0 bases at V and 12 bases at J, with 11 bases in the middle. The CDR3 is CASSLAAGRTFF. DNA of the CDR3: TGTGCCAGCAGCTTAGCTGCAGGGAGGACTTTCTTT.

V and J are TRBV7-2 and TRBJ2-7; D remains unclear. This CDR3 is 13 amino acids long. V was trimmed by 2 bases and J by 2 bases, leaving 7 bases between them. Per the germline V gene, CDR1 is SGHTA and CDR2 is FQGNSA. The CDR3 loop reads CASSLTATYEQYF. CDR3 sequence (DNA): TGTGCCAGCAGCTTAACAGCTACCTACGAGCAGTACTTC.

This rearrangement joins TRBV7-3 to TRBJ2-3; possible D gene TRBD2, 6 bases. Germline V CDR1 and CDR2: SGHTA, FQGTGA. Deletions cut 7 bases from V and 0 bases from J, with 11 bases between. CDR3 length: 14 residues. CDR3 DNA: TGTGCCAGCACCTCGGGACTCAGCACAGATACGCAGTATTTT. Translating gives CASTSGLSTDTQYF.

This chain uses TRBV5-5 with TRBJ2-5; the D gene is possibly TRBD2 (6 bases). The CDR3 totals 14 residues. Trimming took off 0 bases at V and 3 bases at J, with 9 bases between the two ends. Germline CDR1 SGHKS, CDR2 YYEKEE (reference sequence). CDR3 sequence reads: CASSLAGGKETQYF. DNA of the CDR3: TGTGCCAGCAGCTTGGCCGGCGGGAAAGAGACCCAGTACTTC.

This clone was recorded once. The gene calls are TRBV7-2 and TRBJ1-3; 7 nucleotides align to TRBD1. V lost 0 bases to trimming and J lost 1 base; unmatched junction nucleotides: 3. The V gene's germline CDR1 is SGHTA and CDR2 FQGNSA. The CDR3 is 16 residues long. In DNA, the CDR3 is TGTGCCAGCAGCTTAGCAGCGACAGGGTCTGGAAACACCATATATTTT. It translates to CASSLAATGSGNTIYF.

This chain links TRBV6-5 with TRBJ2-2, with 7 bases lining up with TRBD2. Trimming cost V 6 bases and J 0 bases; bases outside gene matches: 4. The CDR3 sequence is 15 residues long. In germline, CDR1 is MNHEY, CDR2 SVGAGI. Here the CDR3 DNA reads TGTGCCAGCAGCAGCGGGACTGCGAACACCGGGGAGCTGTTTTTT. Translation: CASSSGTANTGELFF.